These 5 T cell receptor beta chains share one sample of origin, sequenced in a study of glioma-infiltrating T cells after dendritic cell vaccination. TCRdb's table, derived via immunoSEQ multiplex PCR, lists solely in-frame clones and lacks some. The sample lists 100,000 or so clones, around 84% occurring once. The source was blood, collected before dendritic cell vaccination. The source of these receptors is a human donor with glioblastoma.

This clone is a singleton in its sample. The chain has TRBV25-1 and TRBJ2-5, with 10 bases identical to TRBD1. CDR3 length equals 13 residues. Trimming cost V 6 bases and J 5 bases; bases outside gene matches: 3. Germline values: CDR1 MGHDK, CDR2 SYGVNS. As DNA, the CDR3 is TGTGCCAGCAGGAGGGACAGGGGCGAGACCCAGTACTTC. The encoded protein is CASRRDRGETQYF.

The rearrangement uses TRBV4-2 and TRBJ2-3; 10 positions match TRBD2. This CDR3 comprises 18 residues. Per the germline V gene, CDR1 is LGHNA and CDR2 is YNFKEQ. Losses at the gene ends were 4 bases for V and 0 bases for J; bases not matched to a gene: 10. CDR3 nucleotides: TGTGCCAGCAGCCCTGCGTTAGCGGGAGGCCCTAGCACAGATACGCAGTATTTT. It codes for CASSPALAGGPSTDTQYF.

The table lists this clone with a count of one. This rearrangement joins TRBV11-2 to TRBJ1-2; TRBD1 agrees at 7 bases. Germline-derived CDR1 and CDR2 are SGHAT and FQNNGV. Unmatched junction bases numbered 10, after V lost 5 bases and J lost 4 bases. The CDR3 runs to 15 residues. The CDR3 protein is CASSLSGGIGYGYTF. The CDR3 bases are TGTGCCAGCAGCCTCTCAGGGGGGATTGGCTATGGCTACACCTTC.

The chain combines TRBV6-1 with TRBJ2-3; possibly TRBD1 for D (6 bases). The CDR3 has 15 residues. The germline CDR1 and CDR2 sequences are MNHNS and SASEGT. V was trimmed by 7 bases and J by 10 bases, leaving 24 bases between them. The CDR3 protein is CASKKTELTGIAQYF. The DNA for the CDR3 is TGTGCCAGCAAGAAAACAGAATTAACAGGGATTGCGCAGTATTTT.

V usage is TRBV28 and J usage is TRBJ2-7; D might be TRBD1 (6 bases). Germline V lookup: CDR1 MDHEN, CDR2 SYDVKM. V lost 1 base and J lost 1, with 8 bases in between. The CDR3 is made up of 14 amino acids. This chain's CDR3 is CASSLFQGSYEQYF. In nucleotides, the CDR3 is TGTGCCAGCAGTTTATTTCAGGGGTCCTACGAGCAGTACTTC.